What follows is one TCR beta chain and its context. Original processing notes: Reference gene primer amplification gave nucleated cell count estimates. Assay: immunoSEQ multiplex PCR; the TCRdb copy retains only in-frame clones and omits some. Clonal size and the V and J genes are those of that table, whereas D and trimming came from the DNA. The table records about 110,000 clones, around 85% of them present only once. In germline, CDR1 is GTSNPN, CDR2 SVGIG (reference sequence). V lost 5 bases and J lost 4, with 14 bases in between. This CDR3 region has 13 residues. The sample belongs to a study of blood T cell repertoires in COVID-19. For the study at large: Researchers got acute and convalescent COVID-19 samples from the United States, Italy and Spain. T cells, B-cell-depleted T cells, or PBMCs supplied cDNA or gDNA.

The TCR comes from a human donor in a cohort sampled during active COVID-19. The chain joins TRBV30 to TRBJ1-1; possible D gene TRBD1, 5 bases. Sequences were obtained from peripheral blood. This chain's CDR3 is CAWARGVGTEAFF. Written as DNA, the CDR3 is TGTGCCTGGGCACGGGGGGTGGGCACTGAAGCTTTCTTT. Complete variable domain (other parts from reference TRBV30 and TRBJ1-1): SQTIHQWPATLVQPVGSPLSLECTVEGTSNPNLYWYRQAAGRGLQLLFYSVGIGQISSEVPQNLSASRPQDRQFILSSKKLLLSDSGFYLCAWARGVGTEAFFGQGTRLTVV.